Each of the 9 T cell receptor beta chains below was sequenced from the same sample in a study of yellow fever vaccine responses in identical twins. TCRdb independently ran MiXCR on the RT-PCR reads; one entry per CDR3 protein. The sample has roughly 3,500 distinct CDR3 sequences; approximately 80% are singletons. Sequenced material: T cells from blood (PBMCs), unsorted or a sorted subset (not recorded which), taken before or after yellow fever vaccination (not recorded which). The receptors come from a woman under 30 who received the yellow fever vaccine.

CDR3 sequence: CASSLYLADTYEQYF. DNA of the CDR3: TGCGCCAGCAGCTTGTATCTAGCGGACACCTACGAGCAGTACTTC. V and J are TRBV5-1 and TRBJ2-7; TRBD2 agrees at 7 bases. Germline trimming cut 1 base from V and 2 bases from J; bases unmatched to any gene: 6. There are 15 residues in the CDR3. The V gene's germline CDR1 is SGHRS and CDR2 YFSETQ.

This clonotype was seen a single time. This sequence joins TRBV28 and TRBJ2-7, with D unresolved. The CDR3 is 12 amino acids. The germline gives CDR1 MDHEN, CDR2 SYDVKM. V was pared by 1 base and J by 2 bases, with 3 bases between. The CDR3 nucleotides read TGTGCCAGCAGTTTATCGACCTACGAGCAGTACTTC. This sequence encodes CASSLSTYEQYF.

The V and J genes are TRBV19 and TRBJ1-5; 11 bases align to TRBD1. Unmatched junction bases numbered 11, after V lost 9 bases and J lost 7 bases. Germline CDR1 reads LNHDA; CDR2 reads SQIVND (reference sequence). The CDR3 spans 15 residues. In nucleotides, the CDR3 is TGTGCCAGCGACACCGGGACAGGGGGTCGACAGCCCCAGCATTTT. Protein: CASDTGTGGRQPQHF.

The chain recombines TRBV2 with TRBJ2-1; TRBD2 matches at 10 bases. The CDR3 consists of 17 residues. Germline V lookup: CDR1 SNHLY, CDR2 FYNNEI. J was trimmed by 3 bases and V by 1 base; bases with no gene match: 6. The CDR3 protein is CASSEEGVAGGYNEQFF. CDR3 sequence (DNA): TGTGCCAGCAGTGAAGAAGGCGTAGCGGGGGGCTACAATGAGCAGTTCTTC.

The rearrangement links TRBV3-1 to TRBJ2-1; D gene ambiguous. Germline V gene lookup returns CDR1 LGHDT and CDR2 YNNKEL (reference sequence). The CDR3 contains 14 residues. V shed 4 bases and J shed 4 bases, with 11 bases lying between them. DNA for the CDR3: TGTGCCAGCAGCCCCGGATGGGGATACAATGAGCAGTTCTTC. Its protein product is CASSPGWGYNEQFF.

CDR3 protein: CASSTRDPKPVSGNTIYF. CDR3 nucleotides: TGTGCCAGCTCCACCCGGGACCCAAAGCCAGTCTCTGGAAACACCATATATTTT. The V and J genes are TRBV18 and TRBJ1-3; D may be TRBD1 (5 bases). The germline CDR1 and CDR2 sequences are KGHSH and LQKENI. The V gene lost 6 bases and the J gene lost 0 bases, with 21 bases spanning the gap. The CDR3 has 18 amino acids.

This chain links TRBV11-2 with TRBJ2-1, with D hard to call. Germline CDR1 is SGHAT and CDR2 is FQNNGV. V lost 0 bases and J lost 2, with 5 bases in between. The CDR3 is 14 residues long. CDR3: CASSLDVAYNEQFF. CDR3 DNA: TGTGCCAGCAGCTTAGATGTGGCCTACAATGAGCAGTTCTTC.

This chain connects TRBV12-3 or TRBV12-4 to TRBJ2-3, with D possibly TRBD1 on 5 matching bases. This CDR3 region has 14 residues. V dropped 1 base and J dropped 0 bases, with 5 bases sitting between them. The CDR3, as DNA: TGTGCCAGCAGTTTAGACAGGAGCACAGATACGCAGTATTTT. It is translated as CASSLDRSTDTQYF.

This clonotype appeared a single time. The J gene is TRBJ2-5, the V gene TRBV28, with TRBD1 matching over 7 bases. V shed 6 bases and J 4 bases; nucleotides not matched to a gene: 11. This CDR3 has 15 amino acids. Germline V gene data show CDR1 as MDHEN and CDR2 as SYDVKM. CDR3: CASSERKQGRETQYF. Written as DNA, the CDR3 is TGTGCCAGCAGCGAACGAAAACAGGGGCGAGAGACCCAGTACTTC.